There are a few counts of the clone carrying this T cell receptor (beta chain). Clones were sequenced by immunoSEQ multiplex PCR, and TCRdb holds only the in-frame ones, with some missing. The data show 490,000 or so clones, with about 82% seen just once and roughly 13% held by the top ten. These data originate in a study of shared clonotypes between healthy human individuals. Sequencing was done on a sample of PBMCs. The receptor's source is a woman aged 40 to 50 in good health. Some clones in this sample may be carry-over from other donors' samples.

CDR3 DNA: TGTGCCAGTGGAGACCGCTTCGGGGCCGGGGAGCTGTTTTTT. Translating it yields CASGDRFGAGELFF. V usage is TRBV19 and J usage is TRBJ2-2; D might be TRBD2 (5 bases). The CDR3 runs to 14 residues. CDR1 is LNHDA and CDR2 is SQIVND in the germline V gene (reference sequence). Trimming took 8 bases from V and 6 from J, leaving 16 bases between them. The full variable domain, its missing parts supplied by reference TRBV19 and TRBJ2-2, is DGGITQSPKYLFRKEGQNVTLSCEQNLNHDAMYWYRQDPGQGLRLIYYSQIVNDFQKGDIAEGYSVSREKKESFPLTVTSAQKNPTAFYLCASGDRFGAGELFFGEGSRLTVL.